This T cell receptor (beta chain) emerged from a study of human T cells and chemical hapten exposure. Study-wide background: A roughly 2 cm by roughly 2 cm inner upper arm patch received 2% DPC for sensitization.

This clonotype appeared once. A much larger clone sits a single nucleotide away, making a read error possible. Within the library, unique molecular identifiers were attached to each individual cDNA molecule. TCRdb itself ran the RACE reads through MiXCR, one entry per CDR3 protein. Among 380,000 or so distinct CDR3 sequences listed, nearly 5% were seen once. Documented time point: patch test 1, 2 weeks after DPC sensitization. Treatment defined: therapeutic diphenylcyclopropenone sensitization with weekly scalp DPC. At patch-test visits, sampling came before the patch test. V was cut by 8 bases and J by 3 bases, with 6 bases left in between. The CDR3 loop spans 11 amino acids.

The V and J genes are TRBV12-3 or TRBV12-4 and TRBJ2-3; D remains ambiguous. Material: whole blood, obtained in connection with sensitization to the hapten diphenylcyclopropenone (DPC). The clonotype originates from a woman aged 45-65 years with alopecia areata. Some clones in this sample may be carry-over from other donors' samples. CDR3 DNA sequence: TGTGCCAGCGGGCGTACAGATACGCAGTATTTT. Its protein is CASGRTDTQYF.